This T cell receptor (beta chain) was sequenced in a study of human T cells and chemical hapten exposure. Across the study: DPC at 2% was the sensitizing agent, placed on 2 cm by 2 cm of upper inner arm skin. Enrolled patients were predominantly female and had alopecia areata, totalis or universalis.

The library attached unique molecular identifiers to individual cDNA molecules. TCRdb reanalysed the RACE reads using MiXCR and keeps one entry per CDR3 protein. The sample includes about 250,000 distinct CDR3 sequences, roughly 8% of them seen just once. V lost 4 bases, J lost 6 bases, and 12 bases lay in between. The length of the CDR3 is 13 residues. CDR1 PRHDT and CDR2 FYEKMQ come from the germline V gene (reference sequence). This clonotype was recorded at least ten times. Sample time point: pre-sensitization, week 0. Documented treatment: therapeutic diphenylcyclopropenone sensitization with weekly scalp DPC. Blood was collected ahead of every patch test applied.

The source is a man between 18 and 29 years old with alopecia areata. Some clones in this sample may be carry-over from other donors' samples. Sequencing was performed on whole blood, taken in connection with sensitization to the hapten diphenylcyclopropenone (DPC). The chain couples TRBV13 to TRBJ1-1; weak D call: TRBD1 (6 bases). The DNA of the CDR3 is TGTGCCAGCAGCTCCAGGGGTCAGGCTGAAGCTTTCTTT. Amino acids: CASSSRGQAEAFF.